The 7 T cell receptor beta chains below come from one sample, sequenced in a study of CD8+CD57+ T cells in acquired aplastic anemia. Patients sequenced had flow cytometry evidence of CD8+CD57+ cell expansion. The study profiled TCR beta VDJ and CDR3 using genomic DNA as template. TCRdb analysed the reads with MiXCR anew, one entry per CDR3 protein. The top ten clones hold approximately 50% of a sample with approximately 150,000 distinct CDR3 sequences, 70% to 75% of them seen once. The specimen was sorted CD4+, CD8+, or CD8+CD57+ T cells (not recorded which) from PBMCs. The receptors originated from a human donor with aplastic anemia.

This clonotype was counted only a few times. The chain carries TRBV29-1 and TRBJ2-3, with D tentatively TRBD1 (6 bases). Between the trimmed V and J ends, which lost 5 bases and 2 bases, there was a span of 8 bases. The germline V gene encodes CDR1 SQVTM and CDR2 ANQGSEA. This CDR3 spans 12 amino acids. Written as DNA, the CDR3 is TGCAGCGTTCGGACAGTCACAGATACGCAGTATTTT. As protein: CSVRTVTDTQYF.

The rearrangement joins TRBV2 to TRBJ2-3; D ambiguous. This CDR3 region has 15 residues. Germline V gene data show CDR1 as SNHLY and CDR2 as FYNNEI. V was trimmed by 4 bases and J by 2 bases, leaving 13 bases between them. This chain's CDR3 is CASSGYGPLTDTQYF. The CDR3 nucleotides are TGTGCCAGCAGTGGTTACGGCCCTCTCACAGATACGCAGTATTTT.

The CDR3, as DNA: TGCAGTGCTCCCTCCGGGACAGGGGGCAATGAGCAGTTCTTC. Its translation is CSAPSGTGGNEQFF. V is TRBV20-1 and J is TRBJ2-1; 11 bases are shared with TRBD1. The CDR3 covers 14 residues. V lost 5 bases to trimming and J lost 6 bases; unmatched junction nucleotides: 6. CDR1 is DFQATT and CDR2 is SNEGSKA in the germline V gene (reference sequence).

This rearrangement joins TRBV29-1 to TRBJ2-1; D is undetermined. CDR3 size: 12 residues. The ends were cut back, 4 bases at V and 10 bases at J, with 14 bases in the middle. CDR1 SQVTM and CDR2 ANQGSEA come from the germline V gene. CDR3 loop: CSVALPVGEQFF. For the CDR3, the DNA is TGCAGCGTTGCACTACCCGTGGGGGAGCAGTTCTTC.

This sequence joins TRBV9 and TRBJ2-5; D tentatively fits TRBD1 or TRBD2 (5 bases each). V lost 3 bases and J 1 base, leaving 7 bases between the germline ends. The germline CDR1 and CDR2 sequences are SGDLS and YYNGEE. This CDR3 comprises 13 residues. The CDR3 sequence is CASSAGAQETQYF. CDR3 coding DNA: TGTGCCAGCAGCGCCGGGGCCCAAGAGACCCAGTACTTC.

This chain links TRBV7-9 with TRBJ2-1; 9 positions match TRBD1. The trim removed 7 bases at V and 4 bases at J, leaving 8 bases unmatched. Germline V gene data show CDR1 as SEHNR and CDR2 as FQNEAQ (reference sequence). CDR3 size: 15 residues. CDR3: CASIRDRVGYNEQFF. DNA for the CDR3: TGTGCCAGCATTAGGGACAGGGTGGGATACAATGAGCAGTTCTTC.

DNA for the CDR3: TGTGCCAGCAGTGTCCTAACCGGGACGGATAACAATGAGCAGTTCTTC. Encoded protein: CASSVLTGTDNNEQFF. V gene TRBV6-4 combines with J gene TRBJ2-1; D assignment may be TRBD1 or TRBD2 (5 bases each). This CDR3 has 16 residues. CDR1 MRHNA and CDR2 SNTAGT come from the germline V gene. Trimming pared 4 bases from V and 5 bases from J, leaving 18 bases between.